This T cell receptor (beta chain) comes out of a study of cytomegalovirus exposure and HLA in healthy donors. The CDR3 sequence is 15 residues long. CDR1 and CDR2 from the germline V gene are SGHTA and FQGNSA. The V gene lost 1 base and the J gene lost 0 bases, with 9 bases spanning the gap. This PCR relied on a set of 60 Vbeta primers and 13 Jbeta primers. Authors' processing steps: Approximately 12 million of tens of millions of unique TCR beta chains were shared, per a later count. TCRdb's copy holds only in-frame clones and misses some; the assay was immunoSEQ multiplex PCR. The V and J calls and clone size are taken from that table; D and trimming were inferred from the DNA. Here the sample spans fewer than 250,000 clones, approximately 80% being singletons. This clone has only one observation. What it recognizes is unknown. Study-wide points: Based on reports, TCR beta sequences accurately predicted HLA-A and HLA-B alleles for most subjects.

The chain is built from TRBV7-2 and TRBJ1-1; D gene uncertain. This TCR was recovered from a man aged 35-49 years in good health and CMV-seropositive. Sample: PBMCs. The CDR3 nucleotides are TGTGCCAGCAGCTTAGTGGTGGGCATGAACACTGAAGCTTTCTTT. This translates into CASSLVVGMNTEAFF.